Following are 2 T cell receptor beta chains from one sample sequenced in a study of blood T cell repertoires in COVID-19. Profiling relied on immunoSEQ multiplex PCR, and the TCRdb table lists in-frame clones only, not all of them. The sample lists 97,000 or so clones, approximately 82% occurring once. The sample comprised peripheral blood. These receptor sequences come from a man aged 55 to 70 with acute or convalescent COVID-19.

The rearrangement uses TRBV15 and TRBJ2-3; 7 nucleotides agree with TRBD2. The CDR3 is 15 amino acids. With 0 bases clipped from V and 2 bases from J, the junction kept 2 bases outside the gene matches. Germline V gene data show CDR1 as LNHNV and CDR2 as YYDKDF (reference sequence). CDR3 sequence (DNA): TGTGCCACCAGCAGAGATGGGGGGGACACAGATACGCAGTATTTT. It is translated as CATSRDGGDTDTQYF.

This rearrangement joins TRBV2 to TRBJ1-2; maybe TRBD1 (6 bases). This CDR3 is 12 amino acids long. Trimming removed 6 bases at V and 6 bases at J, with 11 bases between. Germline assignment: CDR1 SNHLY and CDR2 FYNNEI. In DNA form, the CDR3 reads TGTGCCAGCAGGGGGGACAAGCATGGCTACACCTTC. Its protein product is CASRGDKHGYTF.